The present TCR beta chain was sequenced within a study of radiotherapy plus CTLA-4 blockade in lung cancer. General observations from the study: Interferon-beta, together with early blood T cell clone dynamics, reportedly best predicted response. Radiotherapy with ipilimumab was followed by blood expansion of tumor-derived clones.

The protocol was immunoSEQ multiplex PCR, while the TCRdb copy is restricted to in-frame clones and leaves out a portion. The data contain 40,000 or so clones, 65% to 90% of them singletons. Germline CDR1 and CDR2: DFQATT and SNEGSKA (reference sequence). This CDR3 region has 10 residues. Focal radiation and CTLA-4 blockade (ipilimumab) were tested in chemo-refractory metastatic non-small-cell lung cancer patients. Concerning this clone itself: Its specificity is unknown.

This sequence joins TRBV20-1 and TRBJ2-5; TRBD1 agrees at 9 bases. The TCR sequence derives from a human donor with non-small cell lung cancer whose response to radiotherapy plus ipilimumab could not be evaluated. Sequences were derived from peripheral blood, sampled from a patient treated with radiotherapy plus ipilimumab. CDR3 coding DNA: TGCAGCTCGGGACAGGGGACCCAGTACTTC. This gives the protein CSSGQGTQYF.